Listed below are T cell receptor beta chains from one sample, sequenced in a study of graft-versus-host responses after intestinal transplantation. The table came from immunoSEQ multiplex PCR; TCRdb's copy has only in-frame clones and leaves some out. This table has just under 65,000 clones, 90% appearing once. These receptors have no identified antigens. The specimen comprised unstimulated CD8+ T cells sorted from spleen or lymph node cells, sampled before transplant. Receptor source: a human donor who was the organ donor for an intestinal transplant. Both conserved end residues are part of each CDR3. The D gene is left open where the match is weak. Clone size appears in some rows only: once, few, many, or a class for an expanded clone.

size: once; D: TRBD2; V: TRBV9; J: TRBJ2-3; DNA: TGTGCCAGCAGCGTACTACTAGCGCGCCCCCACCGCACAGATACGCAGTATTTT; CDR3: CASSVLLARPHRTDTQYF
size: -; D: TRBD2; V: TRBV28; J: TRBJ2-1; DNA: TGTGCCATCGAGCGGGGCTCCTACAATGAGCAGTTCTTC; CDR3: CAIERGSYNEQFF
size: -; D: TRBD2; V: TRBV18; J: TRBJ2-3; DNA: TGTGCCAGCTCACCCCGACTAGCCCTTAGCACAGATACGCAGTATTTT; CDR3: CASSPRLALSTDTQYF
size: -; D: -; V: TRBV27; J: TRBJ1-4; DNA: TGTGCCAGCAGTTTATTGGCAGCTACTACAACTAATGAAAAACTGTTTTTT; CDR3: CASSLLAATTTNEKLFF
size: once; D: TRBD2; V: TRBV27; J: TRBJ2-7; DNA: TGTGCCAGCAGTTTTACCTTTGGGGGGGGCGAGCAGTACTTC; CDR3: CASSFTFGGGEQYF
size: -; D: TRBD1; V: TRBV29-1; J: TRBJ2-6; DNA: TGCAGCGTCCTGACAGGGGGCAACCCTGGGGCCAACGTCCTGACTTTC; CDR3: CSVLTGGNPGANVLTF
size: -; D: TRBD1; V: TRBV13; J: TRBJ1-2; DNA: TGTGCCAGCAGCTCACGGGACAGGGAAGCGTATGGCTACACCTTC; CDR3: CASSSRDREAYGYTF
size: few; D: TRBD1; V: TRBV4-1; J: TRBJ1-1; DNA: TGCGCCAGCAGCTACGATCCACAGGGGGCTGAAGCTTTCTTT; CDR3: CASSYDPQGAEAFF
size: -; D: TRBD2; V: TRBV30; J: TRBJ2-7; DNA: TGTGCCTCCGAGACTAGCGGGACCCGTCAGCAGTACTTC; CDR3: CASETSGTRQQYF
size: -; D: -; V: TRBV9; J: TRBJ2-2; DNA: TGTGCCAGCAGCGAGACTCTTACCGGGGAGCTGTTTTTT; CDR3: CASSETLTGELFF
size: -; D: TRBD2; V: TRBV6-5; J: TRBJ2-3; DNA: TGTGCCAGCAGCCCGGGGGGAGGCACAGATACGCAGTATTTT; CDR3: CASSPGGGTDTQYF
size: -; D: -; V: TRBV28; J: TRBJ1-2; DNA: TGTGCCAGCACTATTAAATCGGGGGACGGTGGCTACACCTTC; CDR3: CASTIKSGDGGYTF
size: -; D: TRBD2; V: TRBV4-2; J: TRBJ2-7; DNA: TGTGCCAGCAGCCAAGAGGAAGCGGGAGGGGATAGCGAGCAGTACTTC; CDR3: CASSQEEAGGDSEQYF
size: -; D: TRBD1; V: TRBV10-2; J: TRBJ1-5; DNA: TGCGCCAGCAGTGCCGGGACAGAGTCAAATCAGCCCCAGCATTTT; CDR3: CASSAGTESNQPQHF
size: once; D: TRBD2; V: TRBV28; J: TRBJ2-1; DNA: TGTGCCAGCAGTGTTGCCCCATTGGGGGGAGGGCCCAGTAACAATGAGCAGTTCTTC; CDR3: CASSVAPLGGGPSNNEQFF
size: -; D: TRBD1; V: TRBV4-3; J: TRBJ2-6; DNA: TGCGCCAGCAGCCAGGGAGACAGGGAACCCAACGTCCTGACTTTC; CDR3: CASSQGDREPNVLTF
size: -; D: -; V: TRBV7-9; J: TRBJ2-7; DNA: TGTGCCAGCAGCACGCACTTGGGGGGAACTACGAAGCAGTACTTC; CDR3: CASSTHLGGTTKQYF
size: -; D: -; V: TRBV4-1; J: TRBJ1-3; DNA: TGCGCCAGCAGCCAAAGAGCCCTCGTCCCGGGAAACACCATATATTTT; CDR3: CASSQRALVPGNTIYF
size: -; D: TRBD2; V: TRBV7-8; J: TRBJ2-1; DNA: TGTGCCAGCAGCTTAACTAGCGGGCTCTACAATGAGCAGTTCTTC; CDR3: CASSLTSGLYNEQFF
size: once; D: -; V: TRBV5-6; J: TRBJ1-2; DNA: TGTGCCAGCAGCTTGGCCAGTGGTAGGGGTAATGGCTACACCTTC; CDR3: CASSLASGRGNGYTF
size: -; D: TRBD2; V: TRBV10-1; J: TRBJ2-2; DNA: TGCGCCAGCACATGGACTAGCGAGAACACCGGGGAGCTGTTTTTT; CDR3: CASTWTSENTGELFF
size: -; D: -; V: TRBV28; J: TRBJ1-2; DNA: TGTGCCAGCAGTTCCCCGGGTGGCTACACCTTC; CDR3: CASSSPGGYTF
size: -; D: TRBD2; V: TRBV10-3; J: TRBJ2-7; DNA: TGTGCCATCAGTGACCCAGCGGGAGGGGATCTATCTTCCTACGAGCAGTACTTC; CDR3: CAISDPAGGDLSSYEQYF
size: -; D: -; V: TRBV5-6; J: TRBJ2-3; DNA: TGTGCCAGCAGCTTGAGCCAGACTATGACCTGGGGAGATACGCAGTATTTT; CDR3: CASSLSQTMTWGDTQYF
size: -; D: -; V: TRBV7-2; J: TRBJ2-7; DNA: TGTGCCAGCAGCTTACCAGGGGACGACGAGCAGTACTTC; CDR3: CASSLPGDDEQYF
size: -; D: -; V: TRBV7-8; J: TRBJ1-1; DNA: TGTGCCAGCAGCTTAGTAGAGGGTGGCACTGAAGCTTTCTTT; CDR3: CASSLVEGGTEAFF
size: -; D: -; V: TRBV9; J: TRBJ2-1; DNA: TGTGCCAGCAGCGCCCGTCGGGGACTCCCAGAGGCGAATGAGCAGTTCTTC; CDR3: CASSARRGLPEANEQFF
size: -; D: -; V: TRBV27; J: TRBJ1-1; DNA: TGTGCCAGCAGTCCCCACCCTGGGGGAGGAACTGAAGCTTTCTTT; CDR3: CASSPHPGGGTEAFF
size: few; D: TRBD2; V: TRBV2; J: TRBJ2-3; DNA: TGTGCCAGCAGTCCCTCCGGGACTAGCCTTCCACATACGCAGTATTTT; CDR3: CASSPSGTSLPHTQYF
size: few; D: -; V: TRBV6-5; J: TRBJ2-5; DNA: TGTGCCAGCAGTTACCTTGGGCCAGGGTGGGAGACCCAGTACTTC; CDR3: CASSYLGPGWETQYF
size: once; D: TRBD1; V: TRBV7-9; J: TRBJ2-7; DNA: TGTGCCAGCAGCTTAATGCCGGGACAGGGTATAGGATCCTACGAGCAGTACTTC; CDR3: CASSLMPGQGIGSYEQYF
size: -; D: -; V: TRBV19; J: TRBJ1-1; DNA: TGTGCCAGTAGTAGAGGTGGGGGCGCAGTTACTGAAGCTTTCTTT; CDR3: CASSRGGGAVTEAFF
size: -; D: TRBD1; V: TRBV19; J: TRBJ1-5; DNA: TGTGCCAGTAGCGTACAGGGGGGGAATCAGCCCCAGCATTTT; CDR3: CASSVQGGNQPQHF
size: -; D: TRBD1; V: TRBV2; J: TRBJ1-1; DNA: TGTGCCAGCAGTGATTTAGGACAGGCGAACACTGAAGCTTTCTTT; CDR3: CASSDLGQANTEAFF
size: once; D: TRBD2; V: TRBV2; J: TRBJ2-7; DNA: TGTGCCAGCAGTGAGCCCGGGAGGGCCTCATACGAGCAGTACTTC; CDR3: CASSEPGRASYEQYF
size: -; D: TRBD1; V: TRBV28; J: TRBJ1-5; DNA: TGTGCCAGCGCTGGACAGGCCCTAAAGTATAGCAATCAGCCCCAGCATTTT; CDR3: CASAGQALKYSNQPQHF
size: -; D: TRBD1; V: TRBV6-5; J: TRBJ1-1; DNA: TGTGCCAGCAGTTACCTCCCCGGGACAGGGGATGCTTTCTTT; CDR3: CASSYLPGTGDAFF
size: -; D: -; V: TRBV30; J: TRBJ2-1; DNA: TGTGCCCGACTCTTGGCCGGGGACAATGAGCAGTTCTTC; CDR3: CARLLAGDNEQFF
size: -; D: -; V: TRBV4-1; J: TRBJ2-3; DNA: TGCGCCAGCAGCCAAGGGCAGGGAAGAACAGATACGCAGTATTTT; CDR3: CASSQGQGRTDTQYF
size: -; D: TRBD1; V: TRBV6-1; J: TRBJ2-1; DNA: TGTGCCAGCAGTGGGTTACCGGGACAGGAGTTCGATGAGCAGTTCTTC; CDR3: CASSGLPGQEFDEQFF
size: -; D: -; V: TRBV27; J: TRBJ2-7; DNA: TGTGCCAGCAGTTCCACTAGGAGCTCCTACGAGCAGTACTTC; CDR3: CASSSTRSSYEQYF
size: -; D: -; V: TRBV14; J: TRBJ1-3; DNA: TGTGCCAGCAGCCAAGTTTTCGGGGTTGGAAACACCATATATTTT; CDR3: CASSQVFGVGNTIYF
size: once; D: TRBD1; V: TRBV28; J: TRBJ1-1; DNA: TGTGCCAGCAGTCGACAGGGTGGGGGCATCACTGAAGCTTTCTTT; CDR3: CASSRQGGGITEAFF
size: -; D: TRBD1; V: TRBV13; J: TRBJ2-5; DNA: TGTGCCAGCAGCTTAAATTTAGGACAGGAGGAGACCCAGTACTTC; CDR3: CASSLNLGQEETQYF
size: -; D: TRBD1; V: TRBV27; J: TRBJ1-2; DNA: TGTGCCAGCAGGCGTCAGGGGGCGGTGAGGGGCTACACCTTC; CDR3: CASRRQGAVRGYTF
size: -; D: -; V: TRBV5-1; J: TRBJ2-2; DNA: TGCGCCAGCAGTCGGGACGGGGAGCTGTTTTTT; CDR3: CASSRDGELFF
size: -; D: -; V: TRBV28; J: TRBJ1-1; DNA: TGTGCCAGCAGTTTATTGCCGGGAACTGAAGCTTTCTTT; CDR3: CASSLLPGTEAFF
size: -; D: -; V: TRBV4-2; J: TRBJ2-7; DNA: TGTGCCAGCAGCCAAGAACTAGGAGTCTTTTACGAGCAGTACTTC; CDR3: CASSQELGVFYEQYF
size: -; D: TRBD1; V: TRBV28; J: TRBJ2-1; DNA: TGTGCCAGCAGCCTAGGGACAGCCGAGCAGTTCTTC; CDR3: CASSLGTAEQFF
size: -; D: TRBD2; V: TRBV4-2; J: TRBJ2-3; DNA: TGTGCCAGCAGCCACGGCGGGAGAACAGATACGCAGTATTTT; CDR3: CASSHGGRTDTQYF
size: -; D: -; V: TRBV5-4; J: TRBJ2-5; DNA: TGTGCCAGCAGCCTTTGGCGGAGCGGAGAAGAGACCCAGTACTTC; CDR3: CASSLWRSGEETQYF
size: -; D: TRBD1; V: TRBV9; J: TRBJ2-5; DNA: TGTGCCAGCAGCGCCCCCACAGGGGGGGAGACCCAGTACTTC; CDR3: CASSAPTGGETQYF
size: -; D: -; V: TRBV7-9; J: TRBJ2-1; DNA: TGTGCCAGCAGCTTAGATAGGATATGGGGGACTCCCCCTGAGGATGAGCAGTTCTTC; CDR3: CASSLDRIWGTPPEDEQFF
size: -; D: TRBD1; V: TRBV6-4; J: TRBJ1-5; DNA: TGTGCCAACATCGACAGGGAAGGCAATCAGCCCCAGCATTTT; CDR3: CANIDREGNQPQHF
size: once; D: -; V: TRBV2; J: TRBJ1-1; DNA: TGTGCCAGCAGGACTGGGCAGACAGCGAACACTGAAGCTTTCTTT; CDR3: CASRTGQTANTEAFF
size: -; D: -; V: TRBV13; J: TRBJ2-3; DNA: TGTGCCAGCAGCTTAGCTCTAGGAGGCACAGATACGCAGTATTTT; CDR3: CASSLALGGTDTQYF
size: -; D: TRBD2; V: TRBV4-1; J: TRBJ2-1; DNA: TGCGCCAGCAGCCAGGGGATACCGGGACTAGAGGTGTTCTTC; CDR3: CASSQGIPGLEVFF
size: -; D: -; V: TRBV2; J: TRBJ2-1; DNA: TGTGCCAGCAGTGAGGGCGGGCTAGGTGTGTTCTTC; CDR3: CASSEGGLGVFF